The 13 T cell receptor beta chains in this list originate from one sample, sequenced in a study of blood T cell repertoires in COVID-19. This table comes from immunoSEQ multiplex PCR, and its TCRdb copy is limited to in-frame clones, with some not included. Among roughly 99,000 clones listed, about 80% were seen once. Sequenced material: peripheral blood. The receptors stem from a man between 70 and 80 years old with acute or convalescent COVID-19.

This rearrangement joins TRBV11-1 to TRBJ1-2, with D hard to call. Germline assignment: CDR1 SGHAT and CDR2 FQDESV (reference sequence). The CDR3 spans 16 residues. With 5 bases removed from V and 0 bases from J, the gap between germline ends came to 16 bases. The CDR3: CASSGPLTTTNYGYTF. The DNA of the CDR3 is TGTGCCAGCAGCGGGCCTTTGACGACAACTAACTATGGCTACACCTTC.

The chain joins TRBV5-1 to TRBJ2-2, with 9 positions matching TRBD2. After removal of 2 bases from V and 0 bases from J, the junction contained 5 bases not matched to a gene. CDR1 SGHRS and CDR2 YFSETQ come from the germline V gene. CDR3 length equals 17 residues. The CDR3: CASSLSSGASNTGELFF. Here the CDR3 DNA reads TGCGCCAGCAGCTTATCTAGCGGGGCCTCGAACACCGGGGAGCTGTTTTTT.

This clone was found once. The gene calls are TRBV6-5 and TRBJ2-5; 10 nucleotides agree with TRBD1. Germline V gene sequence: CDR1 MNHEY, CDR2 SVGAGI. V lost 7 bases to trimming and J lost 5 bases; unmatched junction nucleotides: 7. CDR3 length: 14 amino acids. The CDR3, as DNA: TGTGCCAGCACTGGACAGGGGGGTTTGGAGACCCAGTACTTC. This codes for CASTGQGGLETQYF.

V gene TRBV2 combines with J gene TRBJ1-5; tentative D call: TRBD1 (5 bases). In germline, CDR1 is SNHLY, CDR2 FYNNEI. Trimming cost V 6 bases and J 0 bases, with 12 bases left between them. CDR3 length equals 15 residues. CDR3 region: CASRTEITSNQPQHF. The CDR3 DNA reads as TGTGCCAGCAGGACAGAGATAACTAGCAATCAGCCCCAGCATTTT.

As for this clone: The identical CDR3 is also encoded by other nucleotide sequences in the sample. This chain connects TRBV6-5 to TRBJ1-2, with 8 positions matching TRBD1. With 6 bases clipped from V and 4 bases from J, the junction kept 1 base outside the gene matches. The CDR3 runs 12 residues. CDR1 MNHEY and CDR2 SVGAGI come from the germline V gene. In DNA form, the CDR3 reads TGTGCCAGCAGCACAGGGGGCTATGGCTACACCTTC. Encoded protein: CASSTGGYGYTF.

In this sample, this clone turned up a few times. V gene TRBV10-2 combines with J gene TRBJ1-6; tentatively, D is TRBD1 (5 bases). CDR1 is WSHSY, CDR2 SAAADI, per germline. V lost 3 bases, J lost 10 bases, and 13 bases lay in between. The CDR3 is 14 amino acids. CDR3 region: CASSDTAGLSPLHF. CDR3 DNA: TGCGCCAGCAGTGATACGGCAGGGCTCTCACCCCTCCACTTT.

The V and J genes are TRBV7-9 and TRBJ2-5, with 11 bases fitting TRBD2. Germline CDR1 reads SEHNR; CDR2 reads FQNEAQ (reference sequence). With V trimmed by 1 base and J by 4 bases, 5 bases remained unmatched. The CDR3 length is 16 residues. The CDR3 DNA reads as TGTGCCAGCAGCTTAGAGGCTAGCGGGGGGAGAGAGACCCAGTACTTC. Its protein product is CASSLEASGGRETQYF.

The chain couples TRBV25-1 to TRBJ1-4; 8 bases fit TRBD1. The CDR3 extends over 17 amino acids. In germline, CDR1 is MGHDK, CDR2 SYGVNS. V lost 3 bases to trimming and J lost 11 bases; unmatched junction nucleotides: 17. The CDR3 DNA reads as TGTGCCAGCAGTGAGCCTACCCACGAGACAGGGGCGGATAAACTGTTTTTT. It codes for CASSEPTHETGADKLFF.

The chain recombines TRBV29-1 with TRBJ1-1, with D possibly being TRBD1 (6 bases). Germline CDR1 and CDR2: SQVTM and ANQGSEA. CDR3 length: 11 residues. V gave up 6 bases and J gave up 9 bases, with 14 bases separating them. CDR3 nucleotide sequence: TGCAGCGTCACAGGGAGCAGTCAAGCTTTCTTT. Translated, it gives CSVTGSSQAFF.

The chain carries TRBV11-3 and TRBJ1-1, with TRBD1 as a possible D gene (6 bases). With 5 bases removed from V and 4 bases from J, the gap between germline ends came to 17 bases. The CDR3 extends over 15 amino acids. Germline CDR1 SGHNT, CDR2 YENEEA. The CDR3 protein is CASSPSGGASTEAFF. The CDR3 bases are TGTGCCAGCAGCCCGAGCGGGGGCGCGAGCACTGAAGCTTTCTTT. The whole variable domain, remainder taken from reference TRBV11-3 and TRBJ1-1, is EAGVVQSPRYKIIEKKQPVAFWCNPISGHNTLYWYLQNLGQGPELLIRYENEEAVDDSQLPKDRFSAERLKGVDSTLKIQPAELGDSAVYLCASSPSGGASTEAFFGQGTRLTVV.

The chain couples TRBV3-1 (or the pseudogene TRBV3-2) to TRBJ2-4; D is perhaps TRBD2 (6 bases). Germline-derived CDR1 and CDR2 are LGHDT and YNNKEL (reference sequence). V was trimmed by 1 base and J by 1 base, leaving 14 bases between them. The CDR3 is made up of 17 amino acids. CDR3 in amino acids: CASSQAAGGVAKNIQYF. The CDR3 DNA is TGTGCCAGCAGCCAAGCTGCAGGAGGGGTGGCCAAAAACATTCAGTACTTC.

The chain has TRBV12-3 or TRBV12-4 and TRBJ1-4; 8 bases match TRBD1. The CDR3 sequence is 13 residues long. J lost 11 bases, V lost 6 bases, and 8 bases had no gene match. The CDR3 nucleotides read TGTGCCAGCAGACAGGGGGATTTTGGTAAACTGTTTTTT. Translating gives CASRQGDFGKLFF.

This chain uses TRBV5-1 with TRBJ2-2; D not resolved. CDR3 length: 13 amino acids. Germline V CDR1 and CDR2: SGHRS, YFSETQ. Trimming took 3 bases from V and 1 from J, leaving 4 bases between them. CDR3 protein: CASSSLNTGELFF. The DNA for the CDR3 is TGCGCCAGCAGCTCATTGAACACCGGGGAGCTGTTTTTT.